A single sample gave rise to the 27 T cell receptor beta chains below, sequenced in a study of shared clonotypes between healthy human individuals. Sequencing was performed with immunoSEQ multiplex PCR; in TCRdb, only in-frame clones are kept and a portion is missing. This table holds approximately 470,000 clones, approximately 82% found once. The sample taken for sequencing was PBMCs. The receptors were gathered from a woman aged 40-49 years in good health. Some clones in this sample may be carry-over from other donors' samples.

The rearrangement joins TRBV6-6 to TRBJ1-5, with 7 bases that match TRBD1. The CDR3 is made up of 14 amino acids. Germline assignment: CDR1 MNHNY and CDR2 SVGAGI (reference sequence). Germline trimming cut 5 bases from V and 4 bases from J; bases unmatched to any gene: 5. The CDR3 nucleotides read TGTGCCAGCAGTGTAGACAGGGAAAATCAGCCCCAGCATTTT. Translating it yields CASSVDRENQPQHF.

The chain links TRBV28 to TRBJ2-6, with 11 bases lining up with TRBD2. The germline V gene encodes CDR1 MDHEN and CDR2 SYDVKM. With 6 bases clipped from V and 2 bases from J, the junction kept 9 bases outside the gene matches. CDR3 length equals 18 residues. In DNA, the CDR3 is TGTGCCAGCAGATTGAATAGCGGGAGGGGAGCTGGGGCCAACGTCCTGACTTTC. It translates to CASRLNSGRGAGANVLTF.

The rearrangement uses TRBV27 and TRBJ2-5; D remains unclear. Germline CDR1 is MNHEY and CDR2 is SMNVEV (reference sequence). The length of the CDR3 is 12 residues. Between the trimmed V and J ends, which lost 2 bases and 1 base, there was a span of 2 bases. CDR3 amino acids: CASSLIQETQYF. CDR3 DNA: TGTGCCAGCAGTTTAATCCAAGAGACCCAGTACTTC.

The rearrangement links TRBV28 to TRBJ1-4, with 10 bases identical to TRBD1. The CDR3 contains 15 residues. Germline lookup yields CDR1 MDHEN and CDR2 SYDVKM. After removal of 6 bases from V and 6 bases from J, the junction contained 7 bases not matched to a gene. The CDR3 protein is CASSPPGTGDEKLFF. CDR3 sequence (DNA): TGTGCCAGCAGCCCCCCGGGGACAGGGGATGAAAAACTGTTTTTT.

The chain couples TRBV5-6 to TRBJ2-3, with D possibly TRBD2 on 5 matching bases. V dropped 0 bases and J dropped 6 bases, with 14 bases sitting between them. Germline CDR1 is SGHDT and CDR2 is YYEEEE. CDR3 length equals 15 residues. The CDR3 reads CASSLAGLGRDTQYF. CDR3 sequence (DNA): TGTGCCAGCAGCTTGGCAGGACTGGGTCGGGATACGCAGTATTTT.

The rearrangement uses TRBV25-1 and TRBJ2-2; tentative D call: TRBD1 (6 bases). The CDR3 is made up of 14 amino acids. Germline V gene sequence: CDR1 MGHDK, CDR2 SYGVNS. V was pared by 7 bases and J by 4 bases, with 13 bases between. The CDR3 here is CASIDDRFTGELFF. As DNA, the CDR3 is TGTGCCAGCATTGACGACAGGTTCACCGGGGAGCTGTTTTTT.

V usage is TRBV7-2 and J usage is TRBJ2-5; D perhaps matches TRBD2 (6 bases). With 1 base removed from V and 3 bases from J, the gap between germline ends came to 9 bases. Per germline, CDR1 SGHTA and CDR2 FQGNSA. The CDR3 loop spans 14 amino acids. The CDR3 nucleotides read TGTGCCAGCAGCTTAGTAGCGGAAGAAGAGACCCAGTACTTC. This translates into CASSLVAEEETQYF.

The genes are TRBV7-2 and TRBJ2-5; D gene uncertain. The CDR3 is 13 amino acids. The germline CDR1 and CDR2 sequences are SGHTA and FQGNSA. V gave up 5 bases and J gave up 3 bases, with 10 bases separating them. The CDR3 region is CASSPRRKETQYF. In DNA, the CDR3 is TGTGCCAGCAGCCCCCGGCGAAAAGAGACCCAGTACTTC.

This clone occurred a few times. The chain is built from TRBV7-8 and TRBJ2-3, with TRBD2 identical over 11 bases. The CDR3 spans 15 residues. Germline-derived CDR1 and CDR2 are SGHVS and FQNEAQ. V lost 4 bases and J lost 4; bases outside the gene matches: 4. The CDR3 region has the DNA TGTGCCAGCAGCTCATTAGCGGGAGGGTCAGATACGCAGTATTTT. This gives the protein CASSSLAGGSDTQYF. The whole variable domain, remainder taken from reference TRBV7-8 and TRBJ2-3, is GAGVSQSPRYKVAKRGQDVALRCDPISGHVSLFWYQQALGQGPEFLTYFQNEAQLDKSGLPSDRFFAERPEGSVSTLKIQRTQQEDSAVYLCASSSLAGGSDTQYFGPGTRLTVL.

The table lists this clone with a count of one. The chain joins TRBV7-2 to TRBJ2-1; possibly TRBD2 for D (5 bases). Trimming took 6 bases from V and 2 from J, leaving 8 bases between them. CDR1 and CDR2 (germline): SGHTA, FQGNSA. CDR3 length: 13 amino acids. In DNA, the CDR3 is TGTGCCAGCAGACTAGAAACCTACAATGAGCAGTTCTTC. Amino acid sequence: CASRLETYNEQFF.

J is TRBJ1-1 and V is TRBV7-6; 9 bases map to TRBD1. This CDR3 is built from 13 residues. Germline loops: CDR1 SGHVS, CDR2 FNYEAQ. Losses at the gene ends were 3 bases for V and 7 bases for J; bases not matched to a gene: 3. The CDR3 nucleotides are TGTGCCAGCAGCTTTACAGGGGGCGATGAAGCTTTCTTT. It encodes CASSFTGGDEAFF.

V and J are TRBV29-1 and TRBJ2-7; 8 nucleotides agree with TRBD2. The length of the CDR3 is 13 residues. The V gene's germline CDR1 is SQVTM and CDR2 ANQGSEA. J lost 10 bases, V lost 3 bases, and 11 bases had no gene match. CDR3 sequence (DNA): TGCAGCGTTGATTGGGCGGGAGGCCGTTCCCAGTACTTC. Translating gives CSVDWAGGRSQYF.

The genes are TRBV4-2 and TRBJ1-1; perhaps TRBD1 as D (5 bases). This CDR3 has 14 amino acids. CDR1 is LGHNA, CDR2 YNFKEQ, per germline. V shed 3 bases and J shed 6 bases, with 14 bases lying between them. The chain's CDR3 is CASSHLGGDSEAFF. CDR3 in DNA: TGTGCCAGCAGCCACTTGGGGGGGGATTCTGAAGCTTTCTTT.

This clone came up a few times. This chain uses TRBV13 with TRBJ1-5, with 10 bases that match TRBD1. The V and J ends lost 1 base and 0 bases, in that order; junction bases with no gene match: 6. Germline CDR1 PRHDT, CDR2 FYEKMQ (reference sequence). This CDR3 region has 18 residues. CDR3 in amino acids: CASSLADRGRDSNQPQHF. The CDR3 region has the DNA TGTGCCAGCAGCTTAGCTGACAGGGGGCGAGATAGCAATCAGCCCCAGCATTTT.

This chain links TRBV9 with TRBJ2-3; no reliable D call. V lost 2 bases, J lost 6 bases, and 10 bases lay in between. This CDR3 contains 13 residues. The germline CDR1 and CDR2 sequences are SGDLS and YYNGEE. CDR3 nucleotide sequence: TGTGCCAGCAGCGTCGCCCCCCACGATACGCAGTATTTT. Residues: CASSVAPHDTQYF. The full variable domain, in which reference TRBV9 and TRBJ2-3 provide the parts outside the CDR3, is DSGVTQTPKHLITATGQRVTLRCSPRSGDLSVYWYQQSLDQGLQFLIQYYNGEERAKGNILERFSAQQFPDLHSELNLSSLELGDSALYFCASSVAPHDTQYFGPGTRLTVL.

The V gene is TRBV27, the J gene TRBJ2-1, with TRBD1 as a possible D gene (7 bases). Germline V CDR1 and CDR2: MNHEY, SMNVEV (reference sequence). Between the trimmed V and J ends, which lost 11 bases and 4 bases, there was a span of 18 bases. CDR3 length: 14 amino acids. CDR3 DNA sequence: TGTGCCCGACCATGCAGGGGGGCTTACAATGAGCAGTTCTTC. It translates to CARPCRGAYNEQFF.

This clone was observed at least ten times. This sequence joins TRBV28 and TRBJ2-3; D might be TRBD1 (5 bases). This CDR3 region has 16 residues. Germline CDR1 and CDR2: MDHEN and SYDVKM. V was trimmed by 2 bases and J by 8 bases, leaving 20 bases between them. The CDR3 sequence is CASSLPGHAQRGTQYF. The CDR3 nucleotides are TGTGCCAGCAGTTTACCCGGACACGCTCAAAGGGGTACGCAGTATTTT.

The rearrangement joins TRBV5-1 to TRBJ2-1; D not certain. The CDR3 is 12 residues long. The V gene's germline CDR1 is SGHRS and CDR2 YFSETQ. Trimming removed 4 bases from V and 7 bases from J, with 9 bases in between. In nucleotides, the CDR3 is TGCGCCAGCAGCCTGCAGAGGAATGAGCAGTTCTTC. This codes for CASSLQRNEQFF.

The chain has TRBV7-9 and TRBJ2-5, with 10 nucleotides matching TRBD2. After removal of 0 bases from V and 5 bases from J, the junction contained 6 bases not matched to a gene. Germline V gene lookup returns CDR1 SEHNR and CDR2 FQNEAQ (reference sequence). The CDR3 is 16 amino acids. This CDR3 is CASSLARAGGRETQYF. In DNA form, the CDR3 reads TGTGCCAGCAGCTTAGCAAGAGCGGGAGGGAGGGAGACCCAGTACTTC.

The chain links TRBV19 to TRBJ1-5, with D uncertain. In germline, CDR1 is LNHDA, CDR2 SQIVND (reference sequence). The CDR3 is made up of 13 amino acids. With 3 bases removed from V and 6 bases from J, the gap between germline ends came to 9 bases. The CDR3 sequence: CASSIQTGQPQHF. The CDR3, as DNA: TGTGCCAGTAGTATCCAGACGGGTCAGCCCCAGCATTTT. Full variable domain (missing parts from reference TRBV19 and TRBJ1-5): DGGITQSPKYLFRKEGQNVTLSCEQNLNHDAMYWYRQDPGQGLRLIYYSQIVNDFQKGDIAEGYSVSREKKESFPLTVTSAQKNPTAFYLCASSIQTGQPQHFGDGTRLSIL.

V is TRBV4-1 and J is TRBJ2-5, with unresolved D. CDR3 length: 15 residues. Trimming left V 3 bases short and J 2 bases short, with 13 bases between. The germline CDR1 and CDR2 sequences are MGHRA and YSYEKL. CDR3 in DNA: TGCGCCAGCAGCCACAGAATCAGAAGACAAGAGACCCAGTACTTC. Protein product: CASSHRIRRQETQYF.

For this clone: It differs at one base from a far larger clone, so likely a read error. The CDR3 nucleotides read TGTGCCAGCAGTGAATATGAGGGGGCCGGGGAGCCGTTTTTT. It specifies CASSEYEGAGEPFF. The chain is built from TRBV25-1 and TRBJ2-2, with 7 bases lining up with TRBD1. Germline values: CDR1 MGHDK, CDR2 SYGVNS. The CDR3 is 14 residues long.

Many counts were recorded for this clone. This chain joins TRBV7-3 and TRBJ2-3; 12 bases are shared with TRBD2. Germline assignment: CDR1 SGHTA and CDR2 FQGTGA. V was clipped by 5 bases and J by 2 bases; unmatched bases: 5. There are 16 residues in the CDR3. The chain's CDR3 is CASSQGLAGLTDTQYF. In DNA form, the CDR3 reads TGTGCCAGCAGCCAAGGACTAGCGGGACTCACAGATACGCAGTATTTT.

The chain couples TRBV6-1 to TRBJ2-4, with TRBD2 as a possible D gene (6 bases). Germline V gives CDR1 MNHNS, CDR2 SASEGT. The CDR3 is 18 amino acids. The V end lost 0 bases, the J end lost 1 base, and 16 bases lay between the germline ends. The CDR3 nucleotides read TGTGCCAGCAGTGAAGCGGGGTTGGGGGGAACGGCCAAAAACATTCAGTACTTC. It codes for CASSEAGLGGTAKNIQYF.

The table lists this clone with many counts. The chain joins TRBV5-1 to TRBJ1-4, with a possible D match to TRBD1 (5 bases). This CDR3 has 15 amino acids. V was cut by 1 base and J by 0 bases, with 7 bases left in between. CDR1 is SGHRS and CDR2 is YFSETQ in the germline V gene. For the CDR3, the DNA is TGCGCCAGCAGCTTGAGGACACCAACTAATGAAAAACTGTTTTTT. The encoded protein is CASSLRTPTNEKLFF.

The chain couples TRBV29-1 to TRBJ2-1; the match to TRBD2 covers 8 bases. The CDR3 is 14 amino acids. Trimming took 6 bases from V and 8 from J; bases not matched to a gene: 12. Germline CDR1 and CDR2: SQVTM and ANQGSEA. Written as DNA, the CDR3 is TGCAGCGTCCTAGGGTTCCGGGAGGGTTATGAGCAGTTCTTC. Amino acid sequence: CSVLGFREGYEQFF.

The J gene is TRBJ2-3, the V gene TRBV5-1; D not resolved. This CDR3 region has 17 residues. CDR1 is SGHRS and CDR2 is YFSETQ in the germline V gene. V was cut by 0 bases and J by 1 base, with 15 bases left in between. Written as DNA, the CDR3 is TGCGCCAGCAGCTTGGCTTGGGCGGCCCTGGGCACAGATACGCAGTATTTT. It codes for CASSLAWAALGTDTQYF.